The 10 T cell receptor beta chains below come from one sample, sequenced in a study of CD8+ T cells in alopecia areata. cDNA reverse transcribed from extracted RNA served as the sequencing template. TCRdb keeps only in-frame clones here, not all; method: immunoSEQ multiplex PCR. The profile shows under 75,000 clones, roughly half of them singletons. Specimen: CD8+ T cells sorted from blood, collected at week 0. All receptors come from a human donor with alopecia areata.

This clone was detected a few times. The V call is TRBV7-8, the J call TRBJ2-5; D is perhaps TRBD2 (6 bases). Germline V gene sequence: CDR1 SGHVS, CDR2 FQNEAQ. V lost 0 bases, J lost 2 bases, and 10 bases lay in between. This CDR3 contains 15 residues. As DNA, the CDR3 is TGTGCCAGCAGCTTAGCTGGAGGGATACAAGAGACCCAGTACTTC. Its translation is CASSLAGGIQETQYF.

This chain uses TRBV29-1 with TRBJ1-2, with TRBD1 as a possible D gene (6 bases). Germline loops: CDR1 SQVTM, CDR2 ANQGSEA. CDR3 length: 12 residues. This CDR3 reads CRAETGSNGYTF. DNA of the CDR3: TGCAGGGCCGAGACAGGATCCAATGGCTACACCTTC.

This clone was seen at least ten times. The chain has TRBV28 and TRBJ2-7, with 7 bases fitting TRBD1. Germline V lookup: CDR1 MDHEN, CDR2 SYDVKM. The CDR3 loop spans 14 amino acids. The J segment lost 0 bases and the V segment lost 8 bases, leaving 7 bases of the junction unmatched. DNA of the CDR3: TGTGCCAGCGCCGGGGACAGCATCTCCTACGAGCAGTACTTC. Translated, it gives CASAGDSISYEQYF.

In this sample, this clone turned up a few times. The chain has TRBV27 and TRBJ2-7, with D perhaps TRBD2 (6 bases). This CDR3 has 17 residues. CDR1 and CDR2 (germline): MNHEY, SMNVEV (reference sequence). V lost 2 bases to trimming and J lost 6 bases, with 23 bases between them. The CDR3 sequence is CASSLLGFSGPEGEQYF. The CDR3 DNA follows: TGTGCCAGCAGTTTACTAGGGTTTTCAGGGCCGGAGGGCGAGCAGTACTTC.

This rearrangement joins TRBV6-1 to TRBJ2-7, with 7 bases lining up with TRBD1. Germline lookup yields CDR1 MNHNS and CDR2 SASEGT. This CDR3 spans 15 amino acids. V lost 4 bases and J lost 4; bases outside the gene matches: 10. The CDR3 DNA sequence: TGTGCCAGCAGTGTAGGGGACAGATCGACGTACGAGCAGTACTTC. Protein product: CASSVGDRSTYEQYF.

This clone was seen more than once but under ten times. V and J are TRBV29-1 and TRBJ2-1; D possibly corresponds to TRBD2 (5 bases). V was shortened by 1 base and J by 1 base, with 8 bases between the two germline ends. This CDR3 has 14 amino acids. Per the germline V gene, CDR1 is SQVTM and CDR2 is ANQGSEA. CDR3: CSVEVRGSYNEQFF. The DNA for the CDR3 is TGCAGCGTTGAAGTCCGGGGATCCTACAATGAGCAGTTCTTC.

Concerning this clone: At one boundary the junction diverges from the germline segment, which might be a read error. The V and J genes are TRBV19 and TRBJ2-1; tentative D call: TRBD1 (6 bases). CDR1 and CDR2 (germline): LNHDA, SQIVND (reference sequence). The CDR3 runs to 16 residues. CDR3 loop: CASSIDRDNAINEQFF. The CDR3 DNA follows: TGTGCCAGTAGCATAGACCGGGACAATGCCATCAATGAGCAGTTCTTC.

The chain has TRBV11-2 and TRBJ2-3, with D tentatively TRBD2 (5 bases). The CDR3 is made up of 14 amino acids. Germline V gives CDR1 SGHAT, CDR2 FQNNGV. V was shortened by 1 base and J by 6 bases, with 11 bases between the two germline ends. The CDR3 bases are TGTGCCAGCAGCTTAGCCCCTAGCTGGGATACGCAGTATTTT. As protein: CASSLAPSWDTQYF.

The chain links TRBV7-6 to TRBJ2-1; 8 nucleotides line up with TRBD1. The ends lost 1 base at V and 0 bases at J; junction bases unmatched: 2. CDR3 size: 16 residues. Germline-derived CDR1 and CDR2 are SGHVS and FNYEAQ. Here the CDR3 reads CASSLVGQGSYNEQFF. The CDR3, as DNA: TGTGCCAGCAGCTTAGTCGGACAGGGCTCCTACAATGAGCAGTTCTTC.

This clone was picked up one time. This chain joins TRBV4-1 and TRBJ2-3, with D possibly matching TRBD1 (5 bases). This CDR3 is built from 14 residues. CDR1 MGHRA and CDR2 YSYEKL come from the germline V gene. The V end was cut by 7 bases, the J end by 5 bases, with 16 bases between. CDR3 DNA sequence: TGCGCCAGCACTGGGGCCAGTGGGAAAGATACGCAGTATTTT. It is translated as CASTGASGKDTQYF.